One sample yielded the 14 T cell receptor beta chains listed below, sequenced in a study of T cell responses to AZD1222 COVID-19 vaccine (dated by TCRdb to about 2021). The label giving this sample's time point can be read as: about 28 days (+/-7) after the second vaccine dose. The library was made by the immunoSEQ multiplex PCR assay. TCRdb took over this immuneACCESS table, retaining in-frame rearrangements with V and J assigned. Such tables are incomplete; in checked studies, under half of the missing clones stem from an unresolved V gene, and the remainder is unexplained. The sample profile shows 20,000 to 25,000 clones; approximately 90% of them were found once. The biggest ten clones account for 7% to 8.5% of the sample. This sample comprised peripheral blood, obtained 28 days after the second AZD1222 dose. Source of these receptors: an adult who received the AZD1222 COVID-19 vaccine.

V and J are TRBV3-1 (or the pseudogene TRBV3-2) and TRBJ1-4; D not resolved. The germline V gene encodes CDR1 LGHDT and CDR2 YNNKEL (reference sequence). The CDR3 extends over 15 amino acids. Trimming left V 2 bases short and J 4 bases short, with 11 bases between. The CDR3 is CASSQMPNYNEKLFF. CDR3 sequence (DNA): TGTGCCAGCAGCCAAATGCCGAATTATAATGAAAAACTGTTTTTT.

The DNA of the CDR3 is TGTGCCAGCTCACCATTGGGACAGAATGGCTACACCTTC. Translated, it gives CASSPLGQNGYTF. The V and J genes are TRBV18 and TRBJ1-2, with 7 nucleotides matching TRBD1. CDR3 size: 13 residues. Losses at the gene ends were 2 bases for V and 6 bases for J; bases not matched to a gene: 3. Looked up from germline, CDR1 is KGHSH and CDR2 is LQKENI. Together with reference TRBV18 and TRBJ1-2, the CDR3 gives the full variable domain: NAGVMQNPRHLVRRRGQEARLRCSPMKGHSHVYWYRQLPEEGLKFMVYLQKENIIDESGMPKERFSAEFPKEGPSILRIQQVVRGDSAAYFCASSPLGQNGYTFGSGTRLTVV.

The count of this clone is one. The DNA for the CDR3 is TGTGCCAGCAGCCAGTGGGACAGGGGGAACTATGGCTACACCTTC. Its protein product is CASSQWDRGNYGYTF. The chain combines TRBV5-6 with TRBJ1-2, with 11 bases matching TRBD1. In germline, CDR1 is SGHDT, CDR2 YYEEEE. Germline trimming cut 4 bases from V and 2 bases from J; bases unmatched to any gene: 4. This CDR3 is built from 15 residues.

This sequence joins TRBV28 and TRBJ2-1; D ambiguous. This CDR3 contains 15 residues. V gave up 5 bases and J gave up 0 bases, with 11 bases separating them. CDR1 is MDHEN, CDR2 SYDVKM, per germline. This CDR3 is CASSEDDRSYNEQFF. The CDR3 DNA follows: TGTGCCAGCAGTGAGGACGACCGCTCCTACAATGAGCAGTTCTTC.

Notes on this clone: The conserved phenylalanine or tryptophan is not found at the CDR3 terminus, so this likely reflects a read error. The DNA is left out, because the CDR3 cannot be placed on it with certainty; the CDR3 is given as TCRdb lists it. The V gene is TRBV6-1, the J gene TRBJ1-2; TRBD1 is the table's D call, not checked against the DNA. Germline CDR1 MNHNS, CDR2 SASEGT. Ends included, the CDR3 has 12 residues. The CDR3 loop is CASSEEGKGLGL.

The chain employs TRBV5-1 and TRBJ2-3; TRBD2 matches at 13 bases. Germline trimming cut 5 bases from V and 4 bases from J; bases unmatched to any gene: 7. CDR3 length: 16 residues. The V gene's germline CDR1 is SGHRS and CDR2 YFSETQ. CDR3 in amino acids: CASSLGLAGDSDTQYF. DNA for the CDR3: TGCGCCAGCAGTCTTGGACTAGCGGGAGATTCAGATACGCAGTATTTT.

The CDR3 loop is CASSKVARLAGEEQYF. CDR3 DNA sequence: TGTGCCAGCAGCAAAGTGGCGAGACTAGCGGGAGAAGAGCAGTACTTC. This chain uses TRBV21-1 with TRBJ2-7; the table gives TRBD2 as D, unverified against the DNA. TRBV21-1 counts as a pseudogene. CDR3 length: 16 amino acids.

This clone was detected a few times. The chain recombines TRBV6-5 with TRBJ2-7, with TRBD1 identical over 9 bases. CDR1 is MNHEY, CDR2 SVGAGI, per germline. V shed 7 bases and J 0 bases; nucleotides not matched to a gene: 4. This CDR3 contains 14 residues. The CDR3 loop is CASTRDRVSYEQYF. The CDR3 bases are TGTGCCAGCACCCGGGACAGGGTCTCCTACGAGCAGTACTTC.

This clone has only one observation. The V call is TRBV18, the J call TRBJ1-6, with TRBD1 matching over 8 bases. In germline, CDR1 is KGHSH, CDR2 LQKENI. With V trimmed by 4 bases and J by 5 bases, 7 bases remained unmatched. CDR3 length: 16 residues. CDR3 protein: CASSLTRDRHNSPLHF. In nucleotides, the CDR3 is TGTGCCAGCTCACTCACCCGGGACAGGCATAATTCACCCCTCCACTTT.

This clone has a single count. This chain links TRBV3-1 (or the pseudogene TRBV3-2) with TRBJ2-4, with a tentative D call TRBD2 (5 bases). The length of the CDR3 is 15 residues. V lost 6 bases and J lost 0, with 12 bases in between. Germline CDR1 LGHDT, CDR2 YNNKEL (reference sequence). CDR3 sequence: CASRRTGVAKNIQYF. In DNA form, the CDR3 reads TGTGCCAGCAGACGGACTGGAGTAGCCAAAAACATTCAGTACTTC.

The chain combines TRBV5-1 with TRBJ2-7, with a possible D match to TRBD2 (6 bases). This CDR3 spans 15 amino acids. Germline-derived CDR1 and CDR2 are SGHRS and YFSETQ. V was trimmed by 0 bases and J by 7 bases, leaving 17 bases between them. CDR3 loop: CASSLGTAPGGEQYF. The CDR3 DNA sequence: TGCGCCAGCAGCTTGGGGACTGCCCCCGGAGGGGAGCAGTACTTC. Drawing the rest from reference TRBV5-1 and TRBJ2-7, the complete variable domain is KAGVTQTPRYLIKTRGQQVTLSCSPISGHRSVSWYQQTPGQGLQFLFEYFSETQRNKGNFPGRFSGRQFSNSRSEMNVSTLELGDSALYLCASSLGTAPGGEQYFGPGTRLTVT.

This clone was recorded a few times. The chain joins TRBV6-5 to TRBJ1-2; 8 bases line up with TRBD1. With 7 bases clipped from V and 5 bases from J, the junction kept 12 bases outside the gene matches. The CDR3 has 15 amino acids. CDR1 and CDR2 from the germline V gene are MNHEY and SVGAGI. In DNA, the CDR3 is TGTGCCAGCACCGCAAGGGCCAGGGGGCTGTATGGCTACACCTTC. Its protein is CASTARARGLYGYTF.

The chain is built from TRBV18 and TRBJ1-3, with TRBD1 matching 8 bases. From germline, CDR1 is KGHSH and CDR2 LQKENI. The V and J ends lost 1 base and 3 bases, in that order; junction bases with no gene match: 11. This CDR3 region has 18 residues. The CDR3 region has the DNA TGTGCCAGCTCACCACTACAGGGGGATCTTCGTGGTGGAAACACCATATATTTT. This sequence encodes CASSPLQGDLRGGNTIYF. The full variable domain, its missing parts supplied by reference TRBV18 and TRBJ1-3, is NAGVMQNPRHLVRRRGQEARLRCSPMKGHSHVYWYRQLPEEGLKFMVYLQKENIIDESGMPKERFSAEFPKEGPSILRIQQVVRGDSAAYFCASSPLQGDLRGGNTIYFGEGSWLTVV.

This clone came up a few times. The chain recombines TRBV5-1 with TRBJ1-6, with D perhaps matching TRBD1 (5 bases). The length of the CDR3 is 16 residues. CDR1 SGHRS and CDR2 YFSETQ come from the germline V gene. The germline V and J ends were trimmed by 0 bases and 1 base, with 8 bases remaining between them. The CDR3 nucleotides read TGCGCCAGCAGCTTGGGCGGGACTTCCTATAATTCACCCCTCCACTTT. Protein sequence: CASSLGGTSYNSPLHF.